The 7 T cell receptor beta chains presented below share a single source sample, sequenced in a study of radiotherapy plus CTLA-4 blockade in lung cancer. The table came from immunoSEQ multiplex PCR; TCRdb's copy has only in-frame clones and leaves some out. The profile shows over 60,000 clones, around 90% of them singletons. The sequencing used peripheral blood, collected from a patient treated with radiotherapy plus ipilimumab. Every receptor here comes from a human donor with non-small cell lung cancer who had stable disease on radiotherapy plus ipilimumab.

This chain links TRBV14 with TRBJ2-1; TRBD2 agrees at 10 bases. Germline CDR1 and CDR2: SGHDN and FVKESK. With 3 bases clipped from V and 7 bases from J, the junction kept 12 bases outside the gene matches. This CDR3 has 17 amino acids. As DNA, the CDR3 is TGTGCCAGCAGCCATCGGACTAGCGGAACCCCTCGGAATGAGCAGTTCTTC. Encoded protein: CASSHRTSGTPRNEQFF.

This chain uses TRBV25-1 with TRBJ2-7; the match to TRBD2 covers 7 bases. The germline gives CDR1 MGHDK, CDR2 SYGVNS. The CDR3 length is 16 residues. The V gene end was trimmed by 6 bases and the J gene end by 4 bases; junction bases not matched to a gene: 15. The CDR3 loop reads CASSAPMSGAIYEQYF. DNA of the CDR3: TGTGCCAGCAGCGCGCCGATGAGCGGGGCGATTTACGAGCAGTACTTC.

The J gene is TRBJ2-5, the V gene TRBV18; the match to TRBD1 covers 9 bases. The CDR3 consists of 14 residues. The junction had 2 bases not matched to a gene; V was cut back by 3 bases and J by 3 bases. The germline CDR1 and CDR2 sequences are KGHSH and LQKENI. The CDR3 nucleotides read TGTGCCAGCTCACCGGGACAGGGTGAAGAGACCCAGTACTTC. Protein: CASSPGQGEETQYF.

J is TRBJ1-4 and V is TRBV15, with D possibly being TRBD1 (5 bases). Germline V gene sequence: CDR1 LNHNV, CDR2 YYDKDF (reference sequence). V was pared by 0 bases and J by 5 bases, with 13 bases between. The CDR3 contains 16 residues. This CDR3 is CATSRDGGARNEKLFF. CDR3 DNA sequence: TGTGCCACCAGCAGAGATGGGGGAGCGAGAAATGAAAAACTGTTTTTT.

V and J are TRBV2 and TRBJ2-2; D is unresolved. V gave up 3 bases and J gave up 1 base, with 6 bases separating them. This CDR3 spans 14 amino acids. In germline, CDR1 is SNHLY, CDR2 FYNNEI. The chain's CDR3 is CASSDLRNTGELFF. Written as DNA, the CDR3 is TGTGCCAGCAGTGATCTGCGGAACACCGGGGAGCTGTTTTTT.

This clone was seen only a few times. The chain couples TRBV30 to TRBJ2-7, with D possibly matching TRBD1 (5 bases). This CDR3 spans 13 amino acids. CDR1 and CDR2 from the germline V gene are GTSNPN and SVGIG (reference sequence). The V end lost 2 bases, the J end lost 2 bases, and 10 bases lay between the germline ends. The DNA of the CDR3 is TGTGCCTGGAGTCTTGGGGCTACCTACGAGCAGTACTTC. This encodes CAWSLGATYEQYF.

The chain joins TRBV7-8 to TRBJ1-1; 8 bases fit TRBD1. The CDR3 is 15 residues long. Germline CDR1 is SGHVS and CDR2 is FQNEAQ. The V segment lost 5 bases and the J segment 4 bases; nucleotides outside the gene matches: 9. The CDR3 region is CASSPNRGGGTEAFF. The CDR3 nucleotides read TGTGCCAGCAGCCCAAACAGGGGGGGAGGCACTGAAGCTTTCTTT.